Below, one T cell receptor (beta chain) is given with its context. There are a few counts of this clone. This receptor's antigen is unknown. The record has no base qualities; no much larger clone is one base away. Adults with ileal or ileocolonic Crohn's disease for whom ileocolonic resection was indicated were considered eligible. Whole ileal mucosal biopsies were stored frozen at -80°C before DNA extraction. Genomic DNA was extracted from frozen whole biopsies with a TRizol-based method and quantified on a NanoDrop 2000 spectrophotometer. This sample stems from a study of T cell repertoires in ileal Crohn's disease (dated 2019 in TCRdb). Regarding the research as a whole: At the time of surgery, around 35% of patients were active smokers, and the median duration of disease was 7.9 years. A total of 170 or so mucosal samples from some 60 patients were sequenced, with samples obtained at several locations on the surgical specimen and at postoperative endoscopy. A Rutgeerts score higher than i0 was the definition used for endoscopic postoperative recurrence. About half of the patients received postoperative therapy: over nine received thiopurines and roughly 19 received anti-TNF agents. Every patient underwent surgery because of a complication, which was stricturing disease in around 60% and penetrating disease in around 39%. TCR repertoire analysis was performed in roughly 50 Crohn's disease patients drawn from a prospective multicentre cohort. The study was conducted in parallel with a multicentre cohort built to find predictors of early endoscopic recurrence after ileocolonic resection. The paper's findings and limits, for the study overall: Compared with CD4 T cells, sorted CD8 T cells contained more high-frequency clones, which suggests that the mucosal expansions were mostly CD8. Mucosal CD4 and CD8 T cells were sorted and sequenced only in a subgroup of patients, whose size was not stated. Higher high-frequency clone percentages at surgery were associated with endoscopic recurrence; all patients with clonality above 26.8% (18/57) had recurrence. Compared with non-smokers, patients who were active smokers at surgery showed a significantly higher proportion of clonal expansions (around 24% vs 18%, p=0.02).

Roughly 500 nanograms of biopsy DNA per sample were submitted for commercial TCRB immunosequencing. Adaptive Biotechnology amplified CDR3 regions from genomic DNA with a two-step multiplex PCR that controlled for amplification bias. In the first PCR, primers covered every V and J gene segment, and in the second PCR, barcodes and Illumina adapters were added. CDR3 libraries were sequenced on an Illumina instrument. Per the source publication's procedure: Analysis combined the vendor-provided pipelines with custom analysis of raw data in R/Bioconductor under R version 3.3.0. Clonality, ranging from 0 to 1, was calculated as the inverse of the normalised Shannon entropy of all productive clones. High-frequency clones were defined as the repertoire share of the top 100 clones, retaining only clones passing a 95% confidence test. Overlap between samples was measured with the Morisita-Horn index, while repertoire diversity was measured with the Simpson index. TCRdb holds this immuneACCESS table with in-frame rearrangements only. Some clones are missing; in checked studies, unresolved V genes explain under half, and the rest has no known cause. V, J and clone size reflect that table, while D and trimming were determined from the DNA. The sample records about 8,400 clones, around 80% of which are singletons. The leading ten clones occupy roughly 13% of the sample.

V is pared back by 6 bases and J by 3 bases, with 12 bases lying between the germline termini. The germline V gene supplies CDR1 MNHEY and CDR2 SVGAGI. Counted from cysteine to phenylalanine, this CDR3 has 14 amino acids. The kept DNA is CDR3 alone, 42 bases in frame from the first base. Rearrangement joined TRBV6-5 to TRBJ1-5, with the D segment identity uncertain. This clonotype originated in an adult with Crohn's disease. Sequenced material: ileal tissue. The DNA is TGTGCCAGCAGCTACCGGGGATACAATCAGCCCCAGCATTTT. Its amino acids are CASSYRGYNQPQHF.